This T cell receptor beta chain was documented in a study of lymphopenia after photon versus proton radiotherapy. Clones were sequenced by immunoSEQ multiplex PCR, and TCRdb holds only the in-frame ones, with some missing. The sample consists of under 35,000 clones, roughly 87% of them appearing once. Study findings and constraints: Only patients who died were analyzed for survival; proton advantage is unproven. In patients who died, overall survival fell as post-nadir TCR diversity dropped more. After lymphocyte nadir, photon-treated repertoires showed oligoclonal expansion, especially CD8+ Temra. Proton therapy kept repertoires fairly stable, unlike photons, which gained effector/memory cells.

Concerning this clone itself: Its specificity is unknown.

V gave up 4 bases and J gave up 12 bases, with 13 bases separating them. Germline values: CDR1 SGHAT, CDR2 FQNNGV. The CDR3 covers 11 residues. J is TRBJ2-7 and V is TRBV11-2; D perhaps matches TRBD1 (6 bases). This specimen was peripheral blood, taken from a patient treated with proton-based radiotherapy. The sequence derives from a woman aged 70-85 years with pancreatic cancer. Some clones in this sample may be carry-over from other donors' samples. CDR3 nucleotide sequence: TGTGCCAGCAGCTCCTACAGGGTCCTGTACTTC. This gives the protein CASSSYRVLYF. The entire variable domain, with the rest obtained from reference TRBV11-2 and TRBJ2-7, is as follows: EAGVAQSPRYKIIEKRQSVAFWCNPISGHATLYWYQQILGQGPKLLIQFQNNGVVDDSQLPKDRFSAERLKGVDSTLKIQPAKLEDSAVYLCASSSYRVLYFGPGTRLTVT.